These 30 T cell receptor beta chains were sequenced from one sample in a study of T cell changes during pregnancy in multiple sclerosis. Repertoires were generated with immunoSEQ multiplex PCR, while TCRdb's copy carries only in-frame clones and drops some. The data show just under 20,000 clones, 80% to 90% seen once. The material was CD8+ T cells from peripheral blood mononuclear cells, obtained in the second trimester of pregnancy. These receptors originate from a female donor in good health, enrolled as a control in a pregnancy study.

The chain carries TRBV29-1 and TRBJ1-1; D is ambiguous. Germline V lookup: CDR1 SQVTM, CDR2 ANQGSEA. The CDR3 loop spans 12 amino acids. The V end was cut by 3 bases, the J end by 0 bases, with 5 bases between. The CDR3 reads CSVDAMNTEAFF. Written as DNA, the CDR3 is TGCAGCGTTGACGCGATGAACACTGAAGCTTTCTTT.

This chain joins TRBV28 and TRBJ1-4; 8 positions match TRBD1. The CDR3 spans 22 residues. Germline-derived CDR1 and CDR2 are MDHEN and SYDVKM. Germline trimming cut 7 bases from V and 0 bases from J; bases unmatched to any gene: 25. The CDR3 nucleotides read TGTGCCAGCACCCCGAGATGGGACAGGTCTATGTCCCAGATTGCAACTAATGAAAAACTGTTTTTT. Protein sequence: CASTPRWDRSMSQIATNEKLFF.

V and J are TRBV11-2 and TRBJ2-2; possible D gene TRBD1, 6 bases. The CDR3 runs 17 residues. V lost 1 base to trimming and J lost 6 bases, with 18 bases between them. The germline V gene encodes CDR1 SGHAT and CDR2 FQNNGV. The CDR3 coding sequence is TGTGCCAGCAGCTTAGTAGGAACAGGGCTGTTCCCCGGGGAGCTGTTTTTT. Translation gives CASSLVGTGLFPGELFF.

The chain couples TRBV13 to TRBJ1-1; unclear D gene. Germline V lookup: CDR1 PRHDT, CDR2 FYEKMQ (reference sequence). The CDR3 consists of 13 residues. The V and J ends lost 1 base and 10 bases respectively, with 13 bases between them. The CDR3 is CASSLADASGAFF. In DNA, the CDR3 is TGTGCCAGCAGCTTAGCTGATGCGTCTGGAGCTTTCTTT.

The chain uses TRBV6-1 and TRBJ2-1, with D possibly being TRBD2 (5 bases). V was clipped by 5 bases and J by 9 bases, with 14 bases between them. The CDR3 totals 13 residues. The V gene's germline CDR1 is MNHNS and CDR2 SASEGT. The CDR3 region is CASSTEREREQFF. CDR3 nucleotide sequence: TGTGCCAGCAGTACGGAAAGGGAGCGTGAGCAGTTCTTC.

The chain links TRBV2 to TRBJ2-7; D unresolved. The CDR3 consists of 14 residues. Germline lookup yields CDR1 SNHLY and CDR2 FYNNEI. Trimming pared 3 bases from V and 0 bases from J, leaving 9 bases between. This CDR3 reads CASSESPSSYEQYF. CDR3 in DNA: TGTGCCAGCAGTGAGTCACCCAGCTCCTACGAGCAGTACTTC. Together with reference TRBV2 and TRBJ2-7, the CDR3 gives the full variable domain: EPEVTQTPSHQVTQMGQEVILRCVPISNHLYFYWYRQILGQKVEFLVSFYNNEISEKSEIFDDQFSVERPDGSNFTLKIRSTKLEDSAMYFCASSESPSSYEQYFGPGTRLTVT.

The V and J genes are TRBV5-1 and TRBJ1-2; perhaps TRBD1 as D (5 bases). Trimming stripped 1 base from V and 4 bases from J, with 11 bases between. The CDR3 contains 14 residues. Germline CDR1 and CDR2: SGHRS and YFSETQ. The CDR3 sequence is CASSLHPGIYGYTF. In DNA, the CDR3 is TGCGCCAGCAGCTTGCACCCAGGGATCTATGGCTACACCTTC.

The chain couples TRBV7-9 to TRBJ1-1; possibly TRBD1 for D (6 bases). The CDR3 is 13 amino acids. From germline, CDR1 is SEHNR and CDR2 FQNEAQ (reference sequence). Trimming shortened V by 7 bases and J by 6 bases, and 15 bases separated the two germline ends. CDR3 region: CASNPGRGAEAFF. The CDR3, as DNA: TGTGCCAGCAACCCAGGGAGGGGGGCTGAAGCTTTCTTT.

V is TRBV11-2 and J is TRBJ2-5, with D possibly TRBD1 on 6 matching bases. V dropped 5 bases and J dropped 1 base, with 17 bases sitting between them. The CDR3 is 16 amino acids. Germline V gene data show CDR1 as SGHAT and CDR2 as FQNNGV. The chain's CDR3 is CASSNRTATSQETQYF. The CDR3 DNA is TGTGCCAGCAGCAACCGGACAGCAACTAGCCAAGAGACCCAGTACTTC.

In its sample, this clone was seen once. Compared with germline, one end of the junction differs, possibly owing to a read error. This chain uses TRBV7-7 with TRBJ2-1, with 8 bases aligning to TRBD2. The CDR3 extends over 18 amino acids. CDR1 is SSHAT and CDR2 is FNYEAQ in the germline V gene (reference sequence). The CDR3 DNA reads TGTGCTAGCAGCTTAAGGACCCCGTCCGGGAGGGCCGGGGATGAGCAGTTCTTC. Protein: CASSLRTPSGRAGDEQFF. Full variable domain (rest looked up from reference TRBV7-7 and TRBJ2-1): GAGVSQSPRYKVTKRGQDVTLRCDPISSHATLYWYQQALGQGPEFLTYFNYEAQPDKSGLPSDRFSAERPEGSISTLTIQRTEQRDSAMYRCASSLRTPSGRAGDEQFFGPGTRLTVL.

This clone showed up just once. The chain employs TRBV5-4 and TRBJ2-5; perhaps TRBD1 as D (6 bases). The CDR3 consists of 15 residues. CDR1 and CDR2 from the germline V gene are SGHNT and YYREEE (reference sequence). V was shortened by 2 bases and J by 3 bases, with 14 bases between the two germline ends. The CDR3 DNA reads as TGTGCCAGCAGCTTCACGGTAGGACAGAAAGAGACCCAGTACTTC. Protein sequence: CASSFTVGQKETQYF.

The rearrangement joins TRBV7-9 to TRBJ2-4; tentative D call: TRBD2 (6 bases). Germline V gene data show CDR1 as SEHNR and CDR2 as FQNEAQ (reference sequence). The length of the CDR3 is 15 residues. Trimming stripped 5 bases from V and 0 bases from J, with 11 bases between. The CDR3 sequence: CASSAPGLAKNIQYF. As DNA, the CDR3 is TGTGCCAGCAGCGCCCCGGGACTAGCCAAAAACATTCAGTACTTC.

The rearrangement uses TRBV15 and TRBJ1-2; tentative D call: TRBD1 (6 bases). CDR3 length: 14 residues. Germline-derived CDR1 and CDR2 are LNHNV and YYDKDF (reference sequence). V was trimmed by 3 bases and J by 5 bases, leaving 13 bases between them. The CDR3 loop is CATSSLQGGYGYTF. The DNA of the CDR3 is TGTGCCACCAGCAGCCTACAGGGTGGATATGGCTACACCTTC. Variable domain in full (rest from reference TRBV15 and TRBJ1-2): DAMVIQNPRYQVTQFGKPVTLSCSQTLNHNVMYWYQQKSSQAPKLLFHYYDKDFNNEADTPDNFQSRRPNTSFCFLDIRSPGLGDTAMYLCATSSLQGGYGYTFGSGTRLTVV.

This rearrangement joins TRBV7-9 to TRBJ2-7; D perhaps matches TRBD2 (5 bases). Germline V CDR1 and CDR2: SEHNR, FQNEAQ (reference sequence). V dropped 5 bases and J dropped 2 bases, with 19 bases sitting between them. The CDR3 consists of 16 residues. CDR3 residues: CASSRAGVGAAYEQYF. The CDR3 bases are TGTGCCAGCAGCCGAGCCGGGGTAGGCGCCGCCTACGAGCAGTACTTC.

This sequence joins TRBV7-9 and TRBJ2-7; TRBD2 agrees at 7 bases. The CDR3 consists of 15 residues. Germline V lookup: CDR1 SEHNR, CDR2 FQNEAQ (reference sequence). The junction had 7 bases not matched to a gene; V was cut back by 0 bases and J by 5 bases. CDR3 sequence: CASSLALAGDDEQYF. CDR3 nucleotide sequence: TGTGCCAGCAGCTTAGCGTTAGCGGGCGACGACGAGCAGTACTTC. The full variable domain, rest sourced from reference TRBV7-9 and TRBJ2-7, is DTGVSQNPRHKITKRGQNVTFRCDPISEHNRLYWYRQTLGQGPEFLTYFQNEAQLEKSRLLSDRFSAERPKGSFSTLEIQRTEQGDSAMYLCASSLALAGDDEQYFGPGTRLTVT.

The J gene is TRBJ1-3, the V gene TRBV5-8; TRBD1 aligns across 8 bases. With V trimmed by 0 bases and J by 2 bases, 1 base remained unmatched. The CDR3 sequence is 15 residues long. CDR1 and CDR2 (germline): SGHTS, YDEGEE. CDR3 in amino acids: CASSLGTGPGNTIYF. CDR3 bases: TGTGCCAGCAGCTTGGGGACAGGGCCTGGAAACACCATATATTTT. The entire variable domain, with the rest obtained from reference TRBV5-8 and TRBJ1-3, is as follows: EAGVTQSPTHLIKTRGQQATLRCSPISGHTSVYWYQQALGLGLQFLLWYDEGEERNRGNFPPRFSGRQFPNYSSELNVNALELEDSALYLCASSLGTGPGNTIYFGEGSWLTVV.

The CDR3, as DNA: TGTGCCAGCAGCCAAGAACAGGGAGCAGGACAGCCCCAGCATTTT. This translates into CASSQEQGAGQPQHF. The rearrangement links TRBV4-2 to TRBJ1-5, with D maybe TRBD1 (6 bases). The CDR3 spans 15 residues. CDR1 LGHNA and CDR2 YNFKEQ come from the germline V gene. Trimming left V 0 bases short and J 7 bases short, with 13 bases between.

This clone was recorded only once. This CDR3 is CASSSLAGAYEQYF. The CDR3 DNA is TGTGCCAGCAGCTCCTTAGCGGGCGCCTACGAGCAGTACTTC. The rearrangement links TRBV7-9 to TRBJ2-7; 7 bases align to TRBD2. CDR3 length equals 14 residues. Germline CDR1 is SEHNR and CDR2 is FQNEAQ (reference sequence). V lost 4 bases, J lost 2 bases, and 5 bases stayed unmatched.

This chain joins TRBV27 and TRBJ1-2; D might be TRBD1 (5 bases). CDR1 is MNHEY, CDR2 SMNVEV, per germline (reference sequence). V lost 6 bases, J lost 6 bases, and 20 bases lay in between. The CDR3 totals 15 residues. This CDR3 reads CASSPLTWSRDGYTF. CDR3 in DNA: TGTGCCAGCAGCCCCCTGACCTGGTCCAGGGATGGCTACACCTTC.

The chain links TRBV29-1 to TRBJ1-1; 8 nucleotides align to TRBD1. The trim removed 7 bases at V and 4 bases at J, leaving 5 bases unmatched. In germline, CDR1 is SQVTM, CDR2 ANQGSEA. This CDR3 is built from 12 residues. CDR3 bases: TGCAGCGCTTTCCAGGGGGCCACTGAAGCTTTCTTT. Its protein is CSAFQGATEAFF. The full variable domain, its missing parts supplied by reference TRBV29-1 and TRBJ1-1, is SAVISQKPSRDICQRGTSLTIQCQVDSQVTMMFWYRQQPGQSLTLIATANQGSEATYESGFVIDKFPISRPNLTFSTLTVSNMSPEDSSIYLCSAFQGATEAFFGQGTRLTVV.

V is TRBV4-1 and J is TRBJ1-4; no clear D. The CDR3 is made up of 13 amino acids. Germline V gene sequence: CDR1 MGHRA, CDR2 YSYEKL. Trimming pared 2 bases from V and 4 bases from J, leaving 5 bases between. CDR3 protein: CASSQTDNEKLFF. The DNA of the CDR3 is TGCGCCAGCAGCCAAACAGATAATGAAAAACTGTTTTTT.

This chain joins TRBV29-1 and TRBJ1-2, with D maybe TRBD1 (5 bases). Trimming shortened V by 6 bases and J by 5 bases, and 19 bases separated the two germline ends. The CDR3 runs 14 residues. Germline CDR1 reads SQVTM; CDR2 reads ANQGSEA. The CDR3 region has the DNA TGCAGCGTCCGACCGGGGGATGGGCGTTATGGCTACACCTTC. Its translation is CSVRPGDGRYGYTF.

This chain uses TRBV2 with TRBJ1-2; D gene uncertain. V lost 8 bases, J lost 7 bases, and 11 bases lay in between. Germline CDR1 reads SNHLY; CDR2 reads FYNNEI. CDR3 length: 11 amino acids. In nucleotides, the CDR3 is TGTGCCAGCGGCCTGGGGAGTGGCTACACCTTC. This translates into CASGLGSGYTF.

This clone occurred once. The chain's CDR3 is CASNIVGAGGEAFF. In nucleotides, the CDR3 is TGTGCCAGCAACATCGTCGGGGCAGGGGGTGAAGCTTTCTTT. The rearrangement links TRBV28 to TRBJ1-1, with 7 bases aligning to TRBD1. CDR3 length equals 14 residues. The junction had 12 bases not matched to a gene; V was cut back by 7 bases and J by 7 bases. Germline values: CDR1 MDHEN, CDR2 SYDVKM.

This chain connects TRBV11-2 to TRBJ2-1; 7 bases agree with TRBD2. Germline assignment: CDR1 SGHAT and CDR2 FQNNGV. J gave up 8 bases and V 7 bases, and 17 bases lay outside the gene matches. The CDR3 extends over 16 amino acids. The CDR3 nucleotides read TGTGCCAGCACCCTCTTATCAGGACTAGGGCGGGATGAGCAGTTCTTC. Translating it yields CASTLLSGLGRDEQFF. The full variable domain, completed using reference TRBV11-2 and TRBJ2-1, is EAGVAQSPRYKIIEKRQSVAFWCNPISGHATLYWYQQILGQGPKLLIQFQNNGVVDDSQLPKDRFSAERLKGVDSTLKIQPAKLEDSAVYLCASTLLSGLGRDEQFFGPGTRLTVL.

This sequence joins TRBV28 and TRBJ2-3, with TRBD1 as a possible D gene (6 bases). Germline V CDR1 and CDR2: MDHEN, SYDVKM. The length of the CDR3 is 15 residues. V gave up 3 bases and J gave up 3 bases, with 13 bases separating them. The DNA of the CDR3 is TGTGCCAGCAGTTTTGAGGGGGTAGGGACAGATACGCAGTATTTT. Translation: CASSFEGVGTDTQYF.

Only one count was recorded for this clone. CDR3 in amino acids: CASSLWGTGDGYTF. The CDR3 bases are TGTGCCAGCAGTTTATGGGGGACAGGGGATGGCTACACCTTC. The chain is built from TRBV27 and TRBJ1-2, with 10 bases aligning to TRBD1. Germline trimming cut 1 base from V and 6 bases from J; bases unmatched to any gene: 2. This CDR3 is built from 14 residues. The germline V gene has CDR1 MNHEY and CDR2 SMNVEV (reference sequence).

The DNA for the CDR3 is TGTGCCAGCAGAGCCTCTGGGGCCAACGTCCTGACTTTC. Protein: CASRASGANVLTF. The chain uses TRBV6-1 and TRBJ2-6; D gene ambiguous. Trimming took 6 bases from V and 0 from J, leaving 3 bases between them. Germline V gene data show CDR1 as MNHNS and CDR2 as SASEGT. The CDR3 runs to 13 residues.

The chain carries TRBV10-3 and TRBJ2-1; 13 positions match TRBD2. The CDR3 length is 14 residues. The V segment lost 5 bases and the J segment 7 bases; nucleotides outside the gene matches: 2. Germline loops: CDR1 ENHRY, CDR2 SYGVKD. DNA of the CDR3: TGTGCCATCAGTCCGGGACTAGCGGGGAATGAGCAGTTCTTC. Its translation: CAISPGLAGNEQFF.

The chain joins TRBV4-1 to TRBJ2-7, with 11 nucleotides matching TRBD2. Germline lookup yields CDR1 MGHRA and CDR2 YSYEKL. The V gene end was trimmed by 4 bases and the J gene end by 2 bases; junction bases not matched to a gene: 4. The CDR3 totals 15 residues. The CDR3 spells CASSPGTSGTYEQYF. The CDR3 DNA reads TGCGCCAGCAGCCCGGGGACTAGCGGTACCTACGAGCAGTACTTC.